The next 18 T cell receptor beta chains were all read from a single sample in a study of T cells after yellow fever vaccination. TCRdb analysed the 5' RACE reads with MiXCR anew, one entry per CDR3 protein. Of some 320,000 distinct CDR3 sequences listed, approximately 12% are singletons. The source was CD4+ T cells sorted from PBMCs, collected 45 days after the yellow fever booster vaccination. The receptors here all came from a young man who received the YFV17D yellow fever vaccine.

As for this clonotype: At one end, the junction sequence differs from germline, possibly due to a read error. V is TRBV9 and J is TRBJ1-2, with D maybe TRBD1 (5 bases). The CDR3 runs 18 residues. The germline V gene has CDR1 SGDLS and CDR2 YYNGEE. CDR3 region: CASSETPQGPLGNSGYTF. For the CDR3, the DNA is TGTGCCAGCAGTGAGACGCCCCAGGGCCCACTCGGGAACTCTGGCTACACCTTC. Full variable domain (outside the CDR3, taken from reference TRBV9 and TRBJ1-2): DSGVTQTPKHLITATGQRVTLRCSPRSGDLSVYWYQQSLDQGLQFLIQYYNGEERAKGNILERFSAQQFPDLHSELNLSSLELGDSALYFCASSETPQGPLGNSGYTFGSGTRLTVV.

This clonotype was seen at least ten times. The CDR3 is CASRWQGKGDTQYF. The CDR3 nucleotides read TGCGCCAGCAGGTGGCAGGGGAAGGGGGATACGCAGTATTTT. The chain uses TRBV5-1 and TRBJ2-3, with TRBD1 as a possible D gene (6 bases). This CDR3 region has 14 residues. The V end was cut by 5 bases, the J end by 6 bases, with 16 bases between. Germline loops: CDR1 SGHRS, CDR2 YFSETQ. Complete variable domain (other parts from reference TRBV5-1 and TRBJ2-3): KAGVTQTPRYLIKTRGQQVTLSCSPISGHRSVSWYQQTPGQGLQFLFEYFSETQRNKGNFPGRFSGRQFSNSRSEMNVSTLELGDSALYLCASRWQGKGDTQYFGPGTRLTVL.

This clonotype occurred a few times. CDR3 amino acids: CASSMDRVSFHGYTF. DNA for the CDR3: TGTGCCAGCAGCATGGACAGGGTTTCTTTCCATGGCTACACCTTC. The J gene is TRBJ1-2, the V gene TRBV11-2; 8 positions match TRBD1. The CDR3 covers 15 residues. Germline CDR1 and CDR2: SGHAT and FQNNGV. J was trimmed by 6 bases and V by 5 bases; bases with no gene match: 11.

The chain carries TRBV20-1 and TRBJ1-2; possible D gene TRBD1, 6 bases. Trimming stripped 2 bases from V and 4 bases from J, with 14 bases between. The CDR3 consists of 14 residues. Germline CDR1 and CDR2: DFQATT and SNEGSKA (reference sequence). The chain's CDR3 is CSARQYRALYGYTF. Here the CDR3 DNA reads TGCAGTGCTAGACAGTACAGGGCCCTCTATGGCTACACCTTC.

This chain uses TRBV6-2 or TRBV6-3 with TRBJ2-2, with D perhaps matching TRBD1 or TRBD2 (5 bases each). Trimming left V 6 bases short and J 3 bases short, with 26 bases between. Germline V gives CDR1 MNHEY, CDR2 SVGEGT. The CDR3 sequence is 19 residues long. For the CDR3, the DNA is TGTGCCAGCAGCTATCAGGCCGACCTTAGAGGGGCCTACACCGGGGAGCTGTTTTTT. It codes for CASSYQADLRGAYTGELFF.

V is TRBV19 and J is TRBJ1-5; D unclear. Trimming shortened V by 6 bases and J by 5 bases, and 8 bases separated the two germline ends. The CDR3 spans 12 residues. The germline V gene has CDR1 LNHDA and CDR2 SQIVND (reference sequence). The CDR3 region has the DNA TGTGCCAGTAGGGGTGTGGATCAGCCCCAGCATTTT. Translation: CASRGVDQPQHF.

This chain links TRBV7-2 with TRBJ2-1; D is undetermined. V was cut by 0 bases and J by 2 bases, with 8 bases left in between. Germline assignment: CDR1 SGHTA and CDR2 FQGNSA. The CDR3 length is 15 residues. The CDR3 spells CASSLAPGPYNEQFF. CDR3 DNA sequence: TGTGCCAGCAGCTTAGCGCCAGGTCCCTACAATGAGCAGTTCTTC. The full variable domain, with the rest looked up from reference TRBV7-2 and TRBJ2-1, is GAGVSQSPSNKVTEKGKDVELRCDPISGHTALYWYRQSLGQGLEFLIYFQGNSAPDKSGLPSDRFSAERTGGSVSTLTIQRTQQEDSAVYLCASSLAPGPYNEQFFGPGTRLTVL.

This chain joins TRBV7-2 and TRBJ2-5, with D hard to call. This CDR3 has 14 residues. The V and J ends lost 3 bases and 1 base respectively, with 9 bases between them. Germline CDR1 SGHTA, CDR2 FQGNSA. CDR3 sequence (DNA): TGTGCCAGCAGCTTTTTACGGAGCCAAGAGACCCAGTACTTC. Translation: CASSFLRSQETQYF. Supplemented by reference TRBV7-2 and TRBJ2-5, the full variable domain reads GAGVSQSPSNKVTEKGKDVELRCDPISGHTALYWYRQSLGQGLEFLIYFQGNSAPDKSGLPSDRFSAERTGGSVSTLTIQRTQQEDSAVYLCASSFLRSQETQYFGPGTRLLVL.

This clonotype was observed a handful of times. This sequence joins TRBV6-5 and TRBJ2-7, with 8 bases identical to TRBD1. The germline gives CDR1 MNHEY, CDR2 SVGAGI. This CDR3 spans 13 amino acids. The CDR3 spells CACRGRRGYEQYF. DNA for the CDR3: TGTGCTTGCAGGGGGCGTCGTGGGTACGAGCAGTACTTC.

Here the CDR3 reads CASSLTRAANEQFF. CDR3 DNA: TGTGCCAGCAGCTTAACCCGGGCCGCCAATGAGCAGTTCTTC. The V and J genes are TRBV11-3 and TRBJ2-1; no definite D call. The CDR3 loop spans 14 amino acids. CDR1 is SGHNT and CDR2 is YENEEA in the germline V gene. Trimming took off 2 bases at V and 6 bases at J, with 11 bases between the two ends.

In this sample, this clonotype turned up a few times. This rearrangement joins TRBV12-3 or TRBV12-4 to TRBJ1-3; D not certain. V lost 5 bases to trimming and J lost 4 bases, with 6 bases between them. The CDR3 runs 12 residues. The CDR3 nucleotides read TGTGCCAGCAGTAGGGAGGGAAACACCATATATTTT. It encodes CASSREGNTIYF.

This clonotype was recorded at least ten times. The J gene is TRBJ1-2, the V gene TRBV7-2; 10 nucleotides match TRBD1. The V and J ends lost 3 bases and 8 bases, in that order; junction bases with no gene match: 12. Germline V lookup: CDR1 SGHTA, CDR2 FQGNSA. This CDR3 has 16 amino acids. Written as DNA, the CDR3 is TGTGCCAGCAGCTTGTTTTCTCTGGGGACAGGGGACGGCTACACCTTC. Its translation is CASSLFSLGTGDGYTF.

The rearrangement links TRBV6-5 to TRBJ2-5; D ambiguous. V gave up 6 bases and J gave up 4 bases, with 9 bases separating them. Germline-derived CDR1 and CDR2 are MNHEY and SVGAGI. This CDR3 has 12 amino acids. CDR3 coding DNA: TGTGCCAGCAGCCGCACCTCAGAGACCCAGTACTTC. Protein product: CASSRTSETQYF.

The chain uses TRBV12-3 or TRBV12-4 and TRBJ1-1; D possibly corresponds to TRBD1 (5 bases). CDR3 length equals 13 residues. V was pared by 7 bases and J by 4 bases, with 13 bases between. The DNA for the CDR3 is TGTGCCAGCACAGGGTTAAGGCGCACTGAAGCTTTCTTT. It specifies CASTGLRRTEAFF.

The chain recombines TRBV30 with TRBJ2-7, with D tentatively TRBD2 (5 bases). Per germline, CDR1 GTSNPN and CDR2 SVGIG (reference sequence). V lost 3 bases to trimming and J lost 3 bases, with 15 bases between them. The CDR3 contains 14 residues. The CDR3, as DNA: TGTGCCTGGAGACCCCCGGGGTCCTACTACGAGCAGTACTTC. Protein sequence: CAWRPPGSYYEQYF.

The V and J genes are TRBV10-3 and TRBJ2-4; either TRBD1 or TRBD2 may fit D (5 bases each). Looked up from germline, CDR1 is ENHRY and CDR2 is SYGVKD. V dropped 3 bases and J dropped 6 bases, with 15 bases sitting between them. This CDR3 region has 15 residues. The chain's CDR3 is CAISEGTPYGNIQYF. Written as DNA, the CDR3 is TGTGCCATCAGTGAAGGGACCCCTTATGGAAACATTCAGTACTTC.

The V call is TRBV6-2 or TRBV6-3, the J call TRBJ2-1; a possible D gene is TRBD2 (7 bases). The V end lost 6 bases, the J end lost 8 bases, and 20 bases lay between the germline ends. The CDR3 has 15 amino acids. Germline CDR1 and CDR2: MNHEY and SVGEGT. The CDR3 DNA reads TGTGCCAGCAGCCCGTGGGGGGGCGTGATTGATGAGCAGTTCTTC. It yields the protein CASSPWGGVIDEQFF.

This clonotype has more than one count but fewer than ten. The CDR3 DNA follows: TGTGCCAGCAGCCCCCCCGGGACAATGAACACTGAAGCTTTCTTT. Translated: CASSPPGTMNTEAFF. The chain uses TRBV7-3 and TRBJ1-1; possible D gene TRBD1, 6 bases. The CDR3 sequence is 15 residues long. The germline gives CDR1 SGHTA, CDR2 FQGTGA. Trimming took 5 bases from V and 0 from J, leaving 13 bases between them. The variable domain in full, with the rest retrieved from reference TRBV7-3 and TRBJ1-1, is GAGVSQTPSNKVTEKGKYVELRCDPISGHTALYWYRQSLGQGPEFLIYFQGTGAADDSGLPNDRFFAVRPEGSVSTLKIQRTERGDSAVYLCASSPPGTMNTEAFFGQGTRLTVV.